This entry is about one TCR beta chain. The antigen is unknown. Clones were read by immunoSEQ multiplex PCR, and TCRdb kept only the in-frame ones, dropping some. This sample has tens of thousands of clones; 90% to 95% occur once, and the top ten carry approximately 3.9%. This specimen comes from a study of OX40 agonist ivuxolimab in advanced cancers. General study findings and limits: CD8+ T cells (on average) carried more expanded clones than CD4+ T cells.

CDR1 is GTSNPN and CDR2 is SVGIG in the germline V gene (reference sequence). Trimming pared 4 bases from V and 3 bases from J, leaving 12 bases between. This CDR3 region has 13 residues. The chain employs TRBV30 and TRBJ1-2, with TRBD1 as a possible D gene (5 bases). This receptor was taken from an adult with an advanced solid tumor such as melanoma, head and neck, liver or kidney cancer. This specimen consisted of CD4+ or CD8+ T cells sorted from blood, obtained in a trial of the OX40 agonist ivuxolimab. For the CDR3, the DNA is TGTGCCTGGACTTTGGGGGGGGACTATGGCTACACCTTC. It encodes CAWTLGGDYGYTF.